The 18 T cell receptor beta chains in this list originate from one sample, sequenced in a study of blood T cell repertoires in COVID-19 (dated by TCRdb to 2020 to 2021). Receptors were amplified or captured by the immunoSEQ multiplex PCR assay. As stored in TCRdb, this immuneACCESS dataset retains in-frame rearrangements with V and J assigned. A fraction of the clones does not appear; measured against another copy, unresolved V genes explain less than half of the discrepancy, and the remainder lacks a known reason. The sample data list approximately 260,000 clones, and 86% of these were observed just once. Together, the top ten hold 3.6% of the sample. Specimen: peripheral blood. The receptors come from a man younger than 30 with active or convalescent COVID-19.

The V gene is TRBV30, the J gene TRBJ1-2, with D unresolved. The germline CDR1 and CDR2 sequences are GTSNPN and SVGIG (reference sequence). The CDR3 contains 15 residues. V lost 2 bases to trimming and J lost 6 bases, with 19 bases between them. CDR3 protein: CAWSYRSLAVDGYTF. DNA of the CDR3: TGTGCCTGGAGTTATAGGAGTCTGGCAGTGGATGGCTACACCTTC.

This chain links TRBV11-2 with TRBJ2-7; 10 nucleotides agree with TRBD1. CDR1 and CDR2 (germline): SGHAT, FQNNGV. V gave up 6 bases and J gave up 6 bases; unmatched junction bases: 14. The CDR3 extends over 16 amino acids. The CDR3 DNA sequence: TGTGCCAGCAGAACCCTCACCGGGACAGGGGTCCCCGAGCAGTACTTC. Protein sequence: CASRTLTGTGVPEQYF.

The sample holds a few counts of this clone. This chain joins TRBV27 and TRBJ1-5, with D maybe TRBD1 (5 bases). Looked up from germline, CDR1 is MNHEY and CDR2 is SMNVEV (reference sequence). This CDR3 region has 15 residues. Deletions cut 7 bases from V and 5 bases from J, with 18 bases between. CDR3 amino acids: CASKPARGNYQPQHF. As DNA, the CDR3 is TGTGCCAGCAAACCAGCTCGGGGGAATTATCAGCCCCAGCATTTT.

This chain uses TRBV5-1 with TRBJ1-4, with 8 bases that match TRBD1. J lost 4 bases, V lost 4 bases, and 3 bases had no gene match. CDR1 and CDR2 (germline): SGHRS, YFSETQ. The CDR3 extends over 14 amino acids. The CDR3 is CASSPDRGNEKLFF. The CDR3 DNA follows: TGCGCCAGCAGCCCCGACAGGGGTAATGAAAAACTGTTTTTT.

The V and J genes are TRBV5-4 and TRBJ2-1, with 7 bases fitting TRBD2. There are 14 residues in the CDR3. Trimming at V came to 5 bases and at J to 3 bases, leaving 5 bases not matched to a gene. Germline V gene sequence: CDR1 SGHNT, CDR2 YYREEE (reference sequence). The CDR3 sequence is CASSHGEGYNEQFF. As DNA, the CDR3 is TGTGCCAGCAGTCATGGGGAGGGCTACAATGAGCAGTTCTTC.

The chain links TRBV30 to TRBJ2-1; D perhaps matches TRBD2 (6 bases). The CDR3 contains 13 residues. V lost 5 bases and J 5 bases, leaving 13 bases between the germline ends. The germline V gene encodes CDR1 GTSNPN and CDR2 SVGIG (reference sequence). The CDR3 protein is CAWERGGNNEQFF. The CDR3 coding sequence is TGTGCCTGGGAACGGGGCGGGAACAATGAGCAGTTCTTC.

This clone is a singleton in its sample. The V and J genes are TRBV19 and TRBJ1-5; D unclear. Germline V gene data show CDR1 as LNHDA and CDR2 as SQIVND (reference sequence). Trimming left V 5 bases short and J 0 bases short, with 11 bases between. The CDR3 spans 15 residues. The CDR3: CASSGYGYSNQPQHF. CDR3 nucleotides: TGTGCCAGTAGTGGGTACGGGTATAGCAATCAGCCCCAGCATTTT.

The genes are TRBV18 and TRBJ2-1; no clear D gene. The germline V gene has CDR1 KGHSH and CDR2 LQKENI. This CDR3 is built from 12 residues. V shed 3 bases and J shed 5 bases, with 5 bases lying between them. CDR3 loop: CASSPGHNEQFF. In DNA form, the CDR3 reads TGTGCCAGCTCACCGGGCCACAATGAGCAGTTCTTC.

The V gene is TRBV5-1, the J gene TRBJ1-5; D is undetermined. From germline, CDR1 is SGHRS and CDR2 YFSETQ. This CDR3 is 12 amino acids long. Trimming stripped 2 bases from V and 4 bases from J, with 4 bases between. CDR3 sequence (DNA): TGCGCCAGCAGCTTCAGAAATCAGCCCCAGCATTTT. This codes for CASSFRNQPQHF.

The V gene is TRBV9, the J gene TRBJ2-7; a possible D gene is TRBD2 (6 bases). This CDR3 is built from 14 residues. Per the germline V gene, CDR1 is SGDLS and CDR2 is YYNGEE. Trimming pared 5 bases from V and 5 bases from J, leaving 17 bases between. The CDR3 DNA is TGTGCCAGCAGTCCACCCGACCCGGGGGACGAGCAGTACTTC. As protein: CASSPPDPGDEQYF.

The chain couples TRBV15 to TRBJ1-4; no clear D gene. Trimming took 1 base from V and 4 from J, leaving 10 bases between them. Germline V gives CDR1 LNHNV, CDR2 YYDKDF (reference sequence). This CDR3 has 15 amino acids. CDR3 in DNA: TGTGCCACCAGCAGAGTCGAGGGCAGTAATGAAAAACTGTTTTTT. This sequence encodes CATSRVEGSNEKLFF.

The chain combines TRBV13 with TRBJ1-1; D gene unclear. Germline assignment: CDR1 PRHDT and CDR2 FYEKMQ (reference sequence). The CDR3 runs to 14 residues. Trimming stripped 5 bases from V and 6 bases from J, with 16 bases between. The CDR3: CASSPGDNPAEAFF. The CDR3 nucleotides are TGTGCCAGCAGCCCAGGCGATAACCCCGCTGAAGCTTTCTTT.

The V call is TRBV2, the J call TRBJ2-3, with D perhaps matching TRBD1 (5 bases). The CDR3 is 15 residues long. CDR1 and CDR2 from the germline V gene are SNHLY and FYNNEI. V shed 0 bases and J shed 4 bases, with 11 bases lying between them. The CDR3 bases are TGTGCCAGCAGTGAAGCAGGACAAGGGGCAGATACGCAGTATTTT. Its translation: CASSEAGQGADTQYF.

The rearrangement links TRBV10-3 to TRBJ2-3; TRBD1 matches 9 bases. This CDR3 region has 16 residues. CDR1 is ENHRY, CDR2 SYGVKD, per germline. V shed 6 bases and J 2 bases; nucleotides not matched to a gene: 9. The DNA for the CDR3 is TGTGCCATCAGCGAGGGACAGGGAACGAACACAGATACGCAGTATTTT. It specifies CAISEGQGTNTDTQYF.

This clone was observed once. The chain has TRBV7-2 and TRBJ2-1; D ambiguous. Germline V gives CDR1 SGHTA, CDR2 FQGNSA. CDR3 length: 15 amino acids. V dropped 1 base and J dropped 5 bases, with 12 bases sitting between them. CDR3 coding DNA: TGTGCCAGCAGCTTAGATCCGCAGGTTAACAATGAGCAGTTCTTC. Protein: CASSLDPQVNNEQFF.

This chain connects TRBV24-1 to TRBJ2-2; possibly TRBD1 for D (6 bases). The V end lost 1 base, the J end lost 3 bases, and 14 bases lay between the germline ends. In germline, CDR1 is KGHDR, CDR2 SFDVKD. The CDR3 extends over 17 amino acids. In DNA, the CDR3 is TGTGCCACCAGTGATTTAACACAGGGTGGGGACACCGGGGAGCTGTTTTTT. Translated, it gives CATSDLTQGGDTGELFF.

The chain links TRBV6-5 to TRBJ2-1; a possible D gene is TRBD1 (5 bases). V was clipped by 2 bases and J by 6 bases, with 17 bases between them. Germline V gene sequence: CDR1 MNHEY, CDR2 SVGAGI. The CDR3 loop spans 16 amino acids. CDR3 bases: TGTGCCAGCAGTTACCCCCCCCAGGGTAGGGGCAATGAGCAGTTCTTC. This codes for CASSYPPQGRGNEQFF.

The chain combines TRBV18 with TRBJ1-2; 7 nucleotides align to TRBD1. Unmatched junction bases numbered 4, after V lost 2 bases and J lost 4 bases. The CDR3 totals 14 residues. Germline loops: CDR1 KGHSH, CDR2 LQKENI. DNA of the CDR3: TGTGCCAGCTCACCAATGGGACAGCCCTATGGCTACACCTTC. It is translated as CASSPMGQPYGYTF.